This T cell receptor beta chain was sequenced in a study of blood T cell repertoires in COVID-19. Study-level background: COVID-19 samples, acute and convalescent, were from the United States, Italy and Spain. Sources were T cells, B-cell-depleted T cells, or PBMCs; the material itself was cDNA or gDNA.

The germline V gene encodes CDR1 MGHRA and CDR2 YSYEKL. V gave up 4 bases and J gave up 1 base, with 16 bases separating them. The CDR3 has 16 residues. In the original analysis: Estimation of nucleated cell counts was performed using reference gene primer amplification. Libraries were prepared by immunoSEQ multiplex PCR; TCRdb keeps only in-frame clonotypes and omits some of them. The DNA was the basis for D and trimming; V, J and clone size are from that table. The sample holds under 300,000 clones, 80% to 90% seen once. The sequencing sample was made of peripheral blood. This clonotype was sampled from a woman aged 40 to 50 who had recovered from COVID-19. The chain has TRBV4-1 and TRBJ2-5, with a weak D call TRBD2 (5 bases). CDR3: CASSPLGVILQETQYF. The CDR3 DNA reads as TGCGCCAGCAGCCCCCTCGGGGTTATCCTCCAAGAGACCCAGTACTTC.